These 2 T cell receptor beta chains share one sample of origin, sequenced in a study of vaccination effects on CD4 cells after COVID-19. TCRdb's table, derived via immunoSEQ multiplex PCR, lists solely in-frame clones and lacks some. Of 20,000 or so clones listed, 70% to 75% are singletons. Expansion of antigen-specific CD4+ T cells with viral peptide pools was carried out by the ViraFEST assay before sequencing. It was after 10 days of culture that CD4+ T cells were isolated. The person had a PCR-confirmed SARS-CoV-2 infection during March to December 2020. Antigen specificity for these receptors is unknown. Sequenced material: CD4+ T cells from PBMCs cultured with SARS-CoV-2 spike peptides, taken before COVID-19 vaccination. Receptor source: a human donor who had a prior SARS-CoV-2 infection.

The genes are TRBV5-4 and TRBJ2-1; 8 bases align to TRBD2. V lost 0 bases, J lost 7 bases, and 3 bases stayed unmatched. This CDR3 region has 14 residues. Germline CDR1 reads SGHNT; CDR2 reads YYREEE (reference sequence). The CDR3 is CASSLGSGSNEQFF. The DNA for the CDR3 is TGTGCCAGCAGCTTGGGCAGCGGGAGTAATGAGCAGTTCTTC. Using reference TRBV5-4 and TRBJ2-1 for the parts outside the CDR3, the full variable domain is ETGVTQSPTHLIKTRGQQVTLRCSSQSGHNTVSWYQQALGQGPQFIFQYYREEENGRGNFPPRFSGLQFPNYSSELNVNALELDDSALYLCASSLGSGSNEQFFGPGTRLTVL.

This clone was seen a few times. This chain uses TRBV7-9 with TRBJ2-2, with TRBD1 matching over 7 bases. After removal of 7 bases from V and 4 bases from J, the junction contained 9 bases not matched to a gene. This CDR3 is 15 amino acids long. CDR1 SEHNR and CDR2 FQNEAQ come from the germline V gene (reference sequence). CDR3: CASNKRQGFTGELFF. The CDR3 nucleotides read TGTGCCAGCAACAAGAGACAGGGATTCACCGGGGAGCTGTTTTTT.